This T cell receptor beta chain was identified in a study of response to subunit inactivated influenza vaccine. This clonotype occurred many times. CDR3 length: 13 residues. V was shortened by 4 bases and J by 8 bases, with 12 bases between the two germline ends. Germline-derived CDR1 and CDR2 are MDHEN and SYDVKM. TCRdb reprocessed the RT-PCR reads with MiXCR, giving one entry per CDR3 protein. The profile covers 500,000 to 550,000 distinct CDR3 sequences, with 6.5% to 8% appearing a single time and approximately 13% taken by the ten largest. This TCR was sampled from a man aged 45 to 70 who received an inactivated influenza vaccine. The chain links TRBV28 to TRBJ2-1; D call uncertain. Material: PBMCs from blood, obtained less than 30 months after vaccination. The CDR3 nucleotides are TGTGCCAGCAGTTCCCCGCCAGTGGATGAGCAGTTCTTC. Translated: CASSSPPVDEQFF.